Detailed here is one T cell receptor (beta chain). This clonotype was found many times. Its specific antigen is unknown. No much larger clone is present one base from it, and per-base qualities are unavailable. This entry belongs to a study of neurological immune-mediated disorders (dated by TCRdb to between 2019 and 2020). For the wider study: Using UMI-based sequencing, the study compared peripheral blood TCR-beta repertoires from patients with HTLV-I-associated myelopathy (HAM/TSP), patients with multiple sclerosis, and healthy controls. The roughly 110 TCR-beta libraries included longitudinal samples, technical triplicates and paired sorted CD4+ and CD8+ T-cell subsets alongside PBMC samples. Longitudinal HAM/TSP and healthy donors were sampled at 3 time-points each (about 3-45 month intervals). Of the 65 to 70 subjects in the cohort, approximately 15 were HAM/TSP patients, some 35 were multiple sclerosis patients, and around 20 were healthy controls. Overall study outcomes, separate from this receptor: The highest TCR clonal expansion was observed in HAM/TSP patients, whereas the lowest was observed in MS patients, even when compared with healthy controls. No identical CDR3 amino acid sequences were found to be shared among expanded clones across subjects, suggesting that TCR-beta repertoires were private in all groups.

Reading the germline V gene gives CDR1 SNHLY and CDR2 FYNNEI. The CDR3 measures 15 amino acids from cysteine to phenylalanine. CDR3 DNA only is kept here, 45 bases in frame from base 1. V drops 2 bases and J drops 6 bases, leaving 13 bases in between. cDNA was synthesized by template-switch 5'RACE using a primer with a 10-nucleotide random unique molecular identifier that tagged each TCR transcript. Over 170 million TCR-beta sequences, covering 15-18 subjects, were produced in each sequencing run. The RNeasy kit was used to extract total RNA. The KAPA Real-time Library Amplification kit was used to amplify TCR-beta VDJ regions with primers for the TCR constant region and the 5'RACE anchor. A first PCR added sample indexes and Illumina adaptors, and a second PCR then raised library yield. The roughly 650 bp TCR product was size-selected on a 2% E-gel SizeSelection system after Ampure bead purification. Before pooling, library quality was checked on a Bioanalyzer, concentration was measured with Qubit, and libraries were quantified with the Kapa Library Quantification kit. An Illumina HiSeq 2500 sequenced the libraries paired-end 2 x 150 bp. To increase sequence diversity, 25-30% phiX was spiked into each library pool. In the source study's methods: The quality-filtered reads were processed with the UMI-based MiGEC pipeline, whose error correction step removed more than 80% of the raw TCR sequences. IMGT germline references were used for alignment of VDJ genes, and clonotypes were defined by a unique CDR3 amino acid sequence together with V-J genes. Clonal expansion, Shannon diversity and CDR3 relatedness were evaluated with VDJtools (CalcPairwiseDistances, ClusterSamples), while phylogenetic trees were built in CLCbio workbench. A clone was classed as expanded if it had 8 or more unique UMIs, a cutoff based on coefficient-of-variation modelling across technical triplicates. The public reads were run again by TCRdb, first through fastp at Q25 and then through MiXCR, and only productive beta chains were kept. Under each unique CDR3 protein, matching rows form one entry showing the most common genes and DNA. These V and J calls derive from TCRdb rather than the authors' analysis. Here the sample has roughly 50,000 distinct CDR3 sequences; approximately 11% occur a single time. The ten largest clones capture around 9% of the sample.

The time point tag for this specimen amounts to: longitudinal time-point 3. For unsorted PBMC libraries, 2 million PBMCs were used after storage in RNAlater at -80 degrees C until RNA extraction. Peripheral blood was subjected to Ficoll-Hypaque density gradient centrifugation to isolate PBMCs, which were then cryopreserved in liquid nitrogen. Sample: PBMCs. The sequence was obtained from a male donor with HTLV-1-associated myelopathy (HAM/TSP). The V and J segments used are TRBV2 and TRBJ1-4; the D gene is not confidently resolved. The CDR3 protein is CASSEQGDGHEKLFF. The nucleotides are TGTGCCAGCAGTGAACAAGGAGACGGACATGAAAAACTGTTTTTT.